The 4 T cell receptor beta chains reported below all come from one sample, sequenced in a study of cytomegalovirus exposure and HLA in healthy donors (dated by TCRdb to 2016 to 2017). Receptor libraries were prepared by the immunoSEQ multiplex PCR assay. This immuneACCESS table, as held by TCRdb, lists in-frame sequences with V and J called but not all clones. Of the missing ones, under half trace to an unresolved V gene in checked studies; the others have no known cause. This sample holds about 98,000 clones; 87% were observed only once. 3.9% of the sample is in the top ten clones. Sample: PBMCs. These receptors were collected from a woman in her thirties in good health and CMV-seronegative.

The chain carries TRBV2 and TRBJ2-3; 7 nucleotides agree with TRBD2. The V and J ends lost 8 bases and 0 bases, in that order; junction bases with no gene match: 11. Germline V gene sequence: CDR1 SNHLY, CDR2 FYNNEI. This CDR3 spans 16 amino acids. CDR3: CASLRAGGSSTDTQYF. CDR3 sequence (DNA): TGTGCCAGCCTGAGGGCCGGGGGGTCTAGCACAGATACGCAGTATTTT.

About this clone: Its ends do not fully match the called genes, so a read error is possible. The chain uses TRBV7-7 and TRBJ2-5; D not resolved. There are 12 residues in the CDR3. Per the germline V gene, CDR1 is SSHAT and CDR2 is FNYEAQ (reference sequence). CDR3 DNA: TGTGCTAGCAGCTCAGACCAAGAGACCCAGTACTTC. This translates into CASSSDQETQYF.

The chain couples TRBV5-4 to TRBJ2-2; 7 nucleotides align to TRBD1. The V gene's germline CDR1 is SGHNT and CDR2 YYREEE (reference sequence). J gave up 6 bases and V 0 bases, and 2 bases lay outside the gene matches. This CDR3 has 14 amino acids. CDR3 nucleotide sequence: TGTGCCAGCAGCTTGGAGGGGGCGGCCGGGGAGCTGTTTTTT. Translation: CASSLEGAAGELFF.

The rearrangement uses TRBV6-1 and TRBJ2-6; a weak D match, TRBD1 (5 bases). Per the germline V gene, CDR1 is MNHNS and CDR2 is SASEGT. The CDR3 sequence is 14 residues long. Between the trimmed V and J ends, which lost 6 bases and 2 bases, there was a span of 8 bases. CDR3: CASRPGTGANVLTF. The CDR3 coding sequence is TGTGCCAGCAGACCAGGGACTGGGGCCAACGTCCTGACTTTC.